Presented here are 21 T cell receptor beta chains from one specimen sequenced in a study of blood T cell repertoires in COVID-19. Repertoires were generated with immunoSEQ multiplex PCR, while TCRdb's copy carries only in-frame clones and drops some. The data show some 110,000 clones, about 93% seen once. Sequences were obtained from peripheral blood. All receptors come from a man aged 50-60 years with COVID-19, enrolled during active disease.

This clone occurred once. J is TRBJ2-3 and V is TRBV15; D not certain. The V gene lost 1 base and the J gene lost 1 base, with 12 bases spanning the gap. The germline CDR1 and CDR2 sequences are LNHNV and YYDKDF (reference sequence). The CDR3 length is 16 residues. The DNA for the CDR3 is TGTGCCACCAGCAGAGGATCTAGATCTGGCACAGATACGCAGTATTTT. The encoded protein is CATSRGSRSGTDTQYF.

The chain employs TRBV12-5 and TRBJ2-3; 8 bases line up with TRBD1. V gave up 2 bases and J gave up 7 bases; unmatched junction bases: 11. The germline V gene has CDR1 LGHNT and CDR2 FRNRAP. This CDR3 comprises 16 residues. DNA of the CDR3: TGTGCTAGTGGTTTGACCTCAGGGGGCAATTCAAATACGCAGTATTTT. Translated: CASGLTSGGNSNTQYF.

The genes are TRBV7-3 and TRBJ2-1, with a possible D match to TRBD2 (6 bases). With 2 bases removed from V and 9 bases from J, the gap between germline ends came to 14 bases. The CDR3 is made up of 14 amino acids. The germline V gene has CDR1 SGHTA and CDR2 FQGTGA. The CDR3 protein is CASSLDERVGEQFF. DNA of the CDR3: TGTGCCAGCAGCTTAGATGAGCGGGTGGGTGAGCAGTTCTTC.

This chain uses TRBV27 with TRBJ2-7, with D perhaps matching TRBD1 (5 bases). Trimming shortened V by 4 bases and J by 6 bases, and 25 bases separated the two germline ends. Germline CDR1 reads MNHEY; CDR2 reads SMNVEV (reference sequence). This CDR3 is 17 amino acids long. CDR3 sequence: CASSWGLGWARRSEQYF. The CDR3 DNA follows: TGTGCCAGCAGTTGGGGCCTAGGGTGGGCTCGTCGAAGCGAGCAGTACTTC.

The V call is TRBV27, the J call TRBJ1-2; 8 nucleotides match TRBD1. V lost 2 bases, J lost 4 bases, and 15 bases stayed unmatched. Germline V gene lookup returns CDR1 MNHEY and CDR2 SMNVEV (reference sequence). The CDR3 sequence is 18 residues long. CDR3 residues: CASSLSGGQGSSGYGYTF. CDR3 DNA sequence: TGTGCCAGCAGTTTAAGTGGCGGACAGGGATCGTCGGGCTATGGCTACACCTTC.

The rearrangement joins TRBV30 to TRBJ2-5; D is ambiguous. The CDR3 covers 11 residues. Germline loops: CDR1 GTSNPN, CDR2 SVGIG (reference sequence). V lost 3 bases and J 5 bases, leaving 7 bases between the germline ends. CDR3 loop: CAWRQRETQYF. The CDR3 DNA reads as TGTGCCTGGAGGCAGAGGGAGACCCAGTACTTC. The full variable domain, its missing parts supplied by reference TRBV30 and TRBJ2-5, is SQTIHQWPATLVQPVGSPLSLECTVEGTSNPNLYWYRQAAGRGLQLLFYSVGIGQISSEVPQNLSASRPQDRQFILSSKKLLLSDSGFYLCAWRQRETQYFGPGTRLLVL.

The J gene is TRBJ1-4, the V gene TRBV19; TRBD1 might be the D (5 bases). V was shortened by 7 bases and J by 5 bases, with 17 bases between the two germline ends. CDR3 length equals 15 residues. Germline CDR1 is LNHDA and CDR2 is SQIVND (reference sequence). CDR3 sequence reads: CASNIRFGGNEKLFF. The CDR3 DNA is TGTGCCAGTAACATCCGATTCGGGGGGAATGAAAAACTGTTTTTT.

The chain uses TRBV7-8 and TRBJ1-3; the D gene is possibly TRBD1 (5 bases). From germline, CDR1 is SGHVS and CDR2 FQNEAQ. The CDR3 has 15 residues. The V and J ends lost 0 bases and 2 bases respectively, with 8 bases between them. CDR3 region: CASSLALGAGNTIYF. The CDR3 DNA reads as TGTGCCAGCAGCTTAGCGCTAGGGGCTGGAAACACCATATATTTT.

This chain joins TRBV12-3 or TRBV12-4 and TRBJ2-3; D call uncertain. V was shortened by 3 bases and J by 1 base, with 5 bases between the two germline ends. CDR3 length equals 13 residues. The CDR3 here is CASSFPGTDTQYF. In DNA, the CDR3 is TGTGCCAGCAGTTTCCCGGGCACAGATACGCAGTATTTT.

The chain uses TRBV9 and TRBJ2-3; maybe TRBD2 (6 bases). CDR1 is SGDLS, CDR2 YYNGEE, per germline. The CDR3 spans 16 residues. V gave up 0 bases and J gave up 2 bases, with 13 bases separating them. The chain's CDR3 is CASSVAWGDFTDTQYF. CDR3 in DNA: TGTGCCAGCAGCGTAGCGTGGGGGGATTTCACAGATACGCAGTATTTT.

The gene calls are TRBV11-3 and TRBJ2-1; perhaps TRBD2 as D (7 bases). Germline V gives CDR1 SGHNT, CDR2 YENEEA. The CDR3 has 17 residues. Trimming took off 5 bases at V and 5 bases at J, with 22 bases between the two ends. The CDR3: CASSRGGGLEENNEQFF. As DNA, the CDR3 is TGTGCCAGCAGCCGAGGGGGGGGACTCGAGGAAAACAATGAGCAGTTCTTC.

The CDR3 reads CATSEGRYNEQFF. CDR3 coding DNA: TGTGCCACCAGTGAGGGCCGGTACAATGAGCAGTTCTTC. The V gene is TRBV24-1, the J gene TRBJ2-1; D is undetermined. V was clipped by 4 bases and J by 4 bases, with 7 bases between them. Germline V gene data show CDR1 as KGHDR and CDR2 as SFDVKD. This CDR3 has 13 amino acids.

The chain has TRBV4-1 and TRBJ2-1, with 7 bases aligning to TRBD2. The CDR3 contains 17 residues. Trimming cost V 2 bases and J 0 bases; bases outside gene matches: 7. CDR1 is MGHRA, CDR2 YSYEKL, per germline. The CDR3 DNA reads TGCGCCAGCAGCCAACTAGCGGCCCCGAGCTCCTACAATGAGCAGTTCTTC. The encoded protein is CASSQLAAPSSYNEQFF.

This clone was seen just once. The chain uses TRBV11-2 and TRBJ2-3; D may be TRBD2 (6 bases). This CDR3 spans 14 amino acids. V dropped 7 bases and J dropped 4 bases, with 15 bases sitting between them. From germline, CDR1 is SGHAT and CDR2 FQNNGV. The CDR3 DNA follows: TGTGCCAGCACCCTGGGGCGGGGCTCAGATACGCAGTATTTT. Its protein product is CASTLGRGSDTQYF.

CDR3 region: CASSTLTGVNSPLHF. CDR3 bases: TGTGCCAGCTCAACTTTAACAGGGGTTAATTCACCCCTCCACTTT. The chain uses TRBV18 and TRBJ1-6; the match to TRBD1 covers 7 bases. After removal of 5 bases from V and 6 bases from J, the junction contained 7 bases not matched to a gene. Germline lookup yields CDR1 KGHSH and CDR2 LQKENI. This CDR3 is 15 amino acids long.

This clone appeared a few times. The chain employs TRBV9 and TRBJ1-5; no definite D call. Trimming shortened V by 0 bases and J by 0 bases, and 7 bases separated the two germline ends. Germline CDR1 SGDLS, CDR2 YYNGEE. This CDR3 has 15 amino acids. In DNA, the CDR3 is TGTGCCAGCAGCGTAGATGCGAGTAGCAATCAGCCCCAGCATTTT. This translates into CASSVDASSNQPQHF. Full variable domain (missing parts from reference TRBV9 and TRBJ1-5): DSGVTQTPKHLITATGQRVTLRCSPRSGDLSVYWYQQSLDQGLQFLIQYYNGEERAKGNILERFSAQQFPDLHSELNLSSLELGDSALYFCASSVDASSNQPQHFGDGTRLSIL.

The V and J genes are TRBV6-2 or TRBV6-3 and TRBJ2-7; 13 nucleotides agree with TRBD2. The germline CDR1 and CDR2 sequences are MNHEY and SVGEGT. This CDR3 has 16 residues. Losses at the gene ends were 3 bases for V and 0 bases for J; bases not matched to a gene: 2. CDR3 nucleotide sequence: TGTGCCAGCAGTTATGGGACTAGCGGGATCTCCTACGAGCAGTACTTC. As protein: CASSYGTSGISYEQYF.

The chain combines TRBV6-5 with TRBJ1-5; D perhaps matches TRBD1 (6 bases). The CDR3 is made up of 15 amino acids. Germline CDR1 reads MNHEY; CDR2 reads SVGAGI. Trimming cost V 5 bases and J 5 bases, with 16 bases left between them. The CDR3 loop is CASSPRGGAYQPQHF. The DNA of the CDR3 is TGTGCCAGCAGTCCAAGGGGGGGGGCATATCAGCCCCAGCATTTT.

The chain carries TRBV6-2 or TRBV6-3 and TRBJ1-5; a weak D match, TRBD1 (5 bases). The CDR3 runs 14 residues. V dropped 0 bases and J dropped 7 bases, with 10 bases sitting between them. The germline CDR1 and CDR2 sequences are MNHEY and SVGEGT. This CDR3 is CASSYSGEVQPQHF. The CDR3 region has the DNA TGTGCCAGCAGTTACTCAGGGGAGGTCCAGCCCCAGCATTTT.

The chain combines TRBV30 with TRBJ1-2; the match to TRBD1 covers 8 bases. The CDR3 is made up of 13 amino acids. Germline CDR1 reads GTSNPN; CDR2 reads SVGIG (reference sequence). V shed 5 bases, J shed 4 bases, and the junction held 6 bases outside the gene matches. For the CDR3, the DNA is TGTGCCTGGTCCAGGGGGCACGGCTATGGCTACACCTTC. Translated: CAWSRGHGYGYTF.

The rearrangement links TRBV14 to TRBJ2-7, with a possible D match to TRBD2 (5 bases). This CDR3 has 16 amino acids. V lost 0 bases and J lost 9, with 21 bases in between. Germline values: CDR1 SGHDN, CDR2 FVKESK. CDR3 residues: CASSQEGVGEGPGQYF. The CDR3 bases are TGTGCCAGCAGCCAAGAGGGTGTTGGAGAGGGCCCCGGGCAGTACTTC.